The sequence of this TCR beta chain was determined in a study of blood T cell repertoires in COVID-19. Across the study: Whether acute or convalescent, the COVID-19 samples came from the United States, Italy and Spain.

Participants were aged about 18 to 90 years, lived in under 25 US areas, and enrolled virtually. Participants reported their clinical history, and cohort assignment relied on those reports. From germline, CDR1 is SEHNR and CDR2 FQNEAQ (reference sequence). This CDR3 spans 14 amino acids. V gave up 3 bases and J gave up 6 bases, with 9 bases separating them. As handled by the study authors: Estimates of nucleated cell counts were drawn from the amplification of reference gene primers. Profiled with immunoSEQ multiplex PCR; TCRdb holds only in-frame clones, not every one. The V and J calls and clone size come from that table; D and trimming were worked out from the DNA. The table lists approximately 230,000 clones, about 90% of them singletons. This clone was seen just once.

Sequences were obtained from PBMCs or T cells enriched from blood (not recorded which). J is TRBJ1-6 and V is TRBV7-9, with no clear D. This sequence originates from a woman in her twenties or thirties with acute COVID-19. The CDR3 region is CASSLGDPNSPLHF. In DNA, the CDR3 is TGTGCCAGCAGCTTGGGAGACCCTAATTCACCCCTCCACTTT.